A selection of T cell receptor beta chains follows, all from one sample in a study of cytotoxic CD8 clonotypes in ibrutinib-treated CLL. Assay: immunoSEQ multiplex PCR; the TCRdb copy retains only in-frame clones and omits some. Among 35,000 to 45,000 clones, roughly 50% were seen once, and the ten largest hold over 15%. The sample here was PBMCs, taken before ibrutinib treatment. These receptor sequences come from a human donor with chronic lymphocytic leukemia. CDR3s include the opening cysteine and the closing phenylalanine or tryptophan. D genes are given only for firm matches. A clone size is listed for some rows: how often the clone was seen (once, few, many), or a class if it is expanded.

j_call | d_call | clone_size | v_call | cdr3_aa | cdr3_nt
TRBJ1-5 | TRBD1 | few | TRBV2 | CASSLDRGSTEPQHF | TGTGCCAGCAGTTTAGACAGGGGAAGTACGGAGCCCCAGCATTTT
TRBJ1-1 | - | - | TRBV18 | CASSPSLVENTEAFF | TGTGCCAGCTCACCGAGTCTTGTGGAGAACACTGAAGCTTTCTTT
TRBJ2-3 | TRBD2 | - | TRBV9 | CASSVEGRGGPTDTQYF | TGTGCCAGCAGCGTAGAGGGGCGGGGGGGCCCCACAGATACGCAGTATTTT
TRBJ2-5 | - | few | TRBV18 | CASSPYQETQYF | TGTGCCAGCTCACCATACCAAGAGACCCAGTACTTC
TRBJ2-7 | TRBD1 | - | TRBV28 | CASSGDRVPYEQYF | TGTGCCAGCAGTGGGGACAGGGTCCCCTACGAGCAGTACTTC
TRBJ2-7 | - | - | TRBV2 | CASKYDRTYEQYF | TGTGCCAGCAAATATGACAGAACCTACGAGCAGTACTTC
TRBJ2-3 | TRBD1 | - | TRBV28 | CASRLVDRGLDTQYF | TGTGCCAGCAGACTAGTGGACAGGGGGCTAGATACGCAGTATTTT
TRBJ2-5 | TRBD1 | - | TRBV5-1 | CASSGTGGDETQYF | TGCGCCAGCAGCGGGACAGGGGGGGACGAGACCCAGTACTTC
TRBJ2-2 | - | once | TRBV25-1 | CASSDSENTGELFF | TGTGCCAGCAGTGATTCCGAGAACACCGGGGAGCTGTTTTTT
TRBJ1-2 | TRBD1 | few | TRBV5-1 | CASSSRGLYGYTF | TGCGCCAGCAGCTCCAGGGGGCTTTATGGCTACACCTTC
TRBJ2-7 | TRBD1 | - | TRBV5-1 | CASSLGDRVSLEQYF | TGCGCCAGCAGCTTGGGGGACAGGGTATCCTTGGAGCAGTACTTC
TRBJ2-7 | - | - | TRBV6-5 | CASSRLRSSYEQYF | TGTGCCAGCAGTCGCCTAAGAAGCTCCTACGAGCAGTACTTC
TRBJ1-2 | TRBD1 | few | TRBV29-1 | CSAGGTGSNYGYTF | TGCAGCGCTGGAGGGACAGGGAGTAACTATGGCTACACCTTC
TRBJ1-4 | TRBD1 | few | TRBV15 | CATSRGTGEKLFF | TGTGCCACCAGCAGGGGGACAGGGGAAAAACTGTTTTTT
TRBJ2-6 | - | - | TRBV18 | CASSPTPGVTTSGANVLTF | TGTGCCAGCTCACCCACTCCAGGGGTCACGACCTCTGGGGCCAACGTCCTGACTTTC
TRBJ2-1 | TRBD2 | few | TRBV5-1 | CASSLAQRGDNEQFF | TGCGCCAGCAGCTTGGCCCAGCGGGGGGACAATGAGCAGTTCTTC